This TCR beta chain was identified during a study of blood T cell repertoires in COVID-19. Overall study context: Donors in the United States, Italy and Spain gave samples during acute or convalescent COVID-19. PBMCs, B-cell-depleted T cells, or T cells were the source of the cDNA or gDNA that made up the material.

Original data processing: Scientists estimated how many nucleated cells there were by amplifying reference gene primers. TCRdb's copy holds only in-frame clones and misses some; the assay was immunoSEQ multiplex PCR. Clone size and V and J calls were adopted from that table, with D and trimming inferred from the DNA. This table holds 180,000 or so clones, around 86% found once. This CDR3 is 11 amino acids long. V was trimmed by 3 bases and J by 6 bases, leaving 7 bases between them. Germline CDR1 SQVTM, CDR2 ANQGSEA. Sequenced input: peripheral blood. This receptor was obtained from a man aged 18 to 30 with acute or convalescent COVID-19. The chain joins TRBV29-1 to TRBJ2-3; no reliable D call. The CDR3 DNA sequence: TGCAGCGTTGATTTACGGGATACGCAGTATTTT. Translated: CSVDLRDTQYF.